This note documents a single TCR beta chain sequence. Its antigen is unidentified. The data were taken from a study of beta chain features in type 1 diabetes. Study in general: Examination of sorted cells across all samples involved over 95 million cells.

Broader study findings: Among patients, naive, central memory and Treg TCRB repertoires appeared more similar than among healthy donors. HLA influence on TCRB rearrangement stayed unresolved here.

The ends were cut back, 2 bases at V and 0 bases at J, with 15 bases in the middle. The CDR3 runs 17 residues. Germline assignment: CDR1 KGHSH and CDR2 LQKENI. Of the isolated RNA, all was reverse transcribed, and so the sequenced material was expressed TCRB transcripts. Roughly 3.5 million reads per sample were averaged for naive, central memory and regulatory samples. TCRdb keeps only in-frame clones here, not all; method: immunoSEQ multiplex PCR. In the table there are about 200,000 clones, roughly a tenth of which are singletons. The TCR comes from a man younger than 35 in good health. The sample was central memory CD4+ T cells from blood. J is TRBJ2-3 and V is TRBV18; no reliable D call. CDR3 protein: CASSPTVVGTSTDTQYF. The CDR3 bases are TGTGCCAGCTCACCAACCGTGGTCGGAACTAGCACAGATACGCAGTATTTT.